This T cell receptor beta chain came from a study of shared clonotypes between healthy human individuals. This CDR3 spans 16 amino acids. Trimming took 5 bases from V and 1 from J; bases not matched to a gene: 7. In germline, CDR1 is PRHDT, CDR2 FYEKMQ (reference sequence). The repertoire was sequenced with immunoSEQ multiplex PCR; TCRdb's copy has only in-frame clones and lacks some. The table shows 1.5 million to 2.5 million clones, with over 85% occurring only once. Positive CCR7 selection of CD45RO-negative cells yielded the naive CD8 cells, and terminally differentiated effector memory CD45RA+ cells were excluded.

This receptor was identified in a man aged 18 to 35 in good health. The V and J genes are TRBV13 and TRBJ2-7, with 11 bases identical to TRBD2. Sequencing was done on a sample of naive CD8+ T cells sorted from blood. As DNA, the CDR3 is TGTGCCAGCAGCGAAAGACTAGCGGGGATATCCTACGAGCAGTACTTC. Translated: CASSERLAGISYEQYF.